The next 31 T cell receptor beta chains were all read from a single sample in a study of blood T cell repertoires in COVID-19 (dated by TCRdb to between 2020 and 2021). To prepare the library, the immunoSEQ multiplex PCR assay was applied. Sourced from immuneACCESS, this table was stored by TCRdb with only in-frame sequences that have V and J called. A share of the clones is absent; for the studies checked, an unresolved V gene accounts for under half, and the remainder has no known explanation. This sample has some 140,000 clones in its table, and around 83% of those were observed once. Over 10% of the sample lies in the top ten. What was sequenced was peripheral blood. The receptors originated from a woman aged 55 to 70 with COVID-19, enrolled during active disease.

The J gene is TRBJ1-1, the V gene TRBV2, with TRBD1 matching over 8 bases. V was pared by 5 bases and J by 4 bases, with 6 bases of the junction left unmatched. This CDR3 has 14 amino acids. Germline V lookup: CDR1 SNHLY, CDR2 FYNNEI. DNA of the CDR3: TGTGCCAGCAGTCGGAGAACAGGGGGCACTGAAGCTTTCTTT. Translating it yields CASSRRTGGTEAFF.

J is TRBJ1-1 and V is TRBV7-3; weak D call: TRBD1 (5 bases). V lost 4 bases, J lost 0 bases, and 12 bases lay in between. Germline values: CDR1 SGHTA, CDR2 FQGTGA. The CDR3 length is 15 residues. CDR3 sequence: CASSSDGQLNTEAFF. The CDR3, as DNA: TGTGCCAGCAGCTCAGATGGACAATTGAACACTGAAGCTTTCTTT.

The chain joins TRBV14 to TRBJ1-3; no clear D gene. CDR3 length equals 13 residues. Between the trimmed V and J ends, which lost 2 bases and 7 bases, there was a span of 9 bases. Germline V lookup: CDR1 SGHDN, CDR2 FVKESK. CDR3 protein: CASSQSRWNTIYF. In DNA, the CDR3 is TGTGCCAGCAGCCAATCTCGGTGGAACACCATATATTTT.

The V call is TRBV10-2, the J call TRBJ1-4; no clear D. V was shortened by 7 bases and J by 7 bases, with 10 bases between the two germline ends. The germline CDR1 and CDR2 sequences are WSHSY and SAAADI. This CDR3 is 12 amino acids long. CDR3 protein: CASTEEGEKLFF. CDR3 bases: TGCGCCAGCACGGAGGAGGGTGAAAAACTGTTTTTT.

CDR3 sequence reads: CASSPGGQGAETQYF. The CDR3 bases are TGTGCCAGCAGCCCGGGGGGACAGGGGGCTGAGACCCAGTACTTC. The chain combines TRBV11-3 with TRBJ2-5; TRBD1 matches 12 bases. Germline lookup yields CDR1 SGHNT and CDR2 YENEEA. The CDR3 consists of 15 residues. V gave up 5 bases and J gave up 5 bases; unmatched junction bases: 6.

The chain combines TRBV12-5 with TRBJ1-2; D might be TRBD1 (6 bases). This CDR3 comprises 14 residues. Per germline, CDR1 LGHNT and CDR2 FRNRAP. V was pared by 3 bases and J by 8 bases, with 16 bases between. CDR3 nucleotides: TGTGCTAGTGGTTTTGTCCCAGGGGACGTAGGCTACACCTTC. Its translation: CASGFVPGDVGYTF. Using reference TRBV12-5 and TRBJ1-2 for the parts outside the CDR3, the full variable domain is DARVTQTPRHKVTEMGQEVTMRCQPILGHNTVFWYRQTMMQGLELLAYFRNRAPLDDSGMPKDRFSAEMPDATLATLKIQPSEPRDSAVYFCASGFVPGDVGYTFGSGTRLTVV.

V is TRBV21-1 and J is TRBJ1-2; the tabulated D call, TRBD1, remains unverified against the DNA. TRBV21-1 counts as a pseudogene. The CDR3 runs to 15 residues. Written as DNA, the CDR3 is TGTGCCAGCAGCATCCCGGACAGAACTTTCTATGGCTACACCTTC. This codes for CASSIPDRTFYGYTF.

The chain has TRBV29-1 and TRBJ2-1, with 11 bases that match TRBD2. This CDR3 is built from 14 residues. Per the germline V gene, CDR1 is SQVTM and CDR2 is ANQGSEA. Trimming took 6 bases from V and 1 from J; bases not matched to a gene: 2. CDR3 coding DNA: TGCAGCGTACGGACTAGCGGGTCCTACAATGAGCAGTTCTTC. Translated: CSVRTSGSYNEQFF.

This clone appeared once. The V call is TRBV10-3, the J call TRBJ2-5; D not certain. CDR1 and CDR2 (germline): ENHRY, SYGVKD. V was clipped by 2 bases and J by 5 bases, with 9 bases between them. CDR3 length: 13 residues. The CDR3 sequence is CAISELVLETQYF. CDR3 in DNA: TGTGCCATCAGTGAGCTAGTTCTGGAGACCCAGTACTTC.

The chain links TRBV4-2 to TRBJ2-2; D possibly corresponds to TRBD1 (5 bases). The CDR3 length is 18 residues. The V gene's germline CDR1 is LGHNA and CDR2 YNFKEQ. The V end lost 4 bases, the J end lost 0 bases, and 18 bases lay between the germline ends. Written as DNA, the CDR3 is TGTGCCAGCAGCCTTATTACCCGACAGTCCACGAACACCGGGGAGCTGTTTTTT. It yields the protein CASSLITRQSTNTGELFF.

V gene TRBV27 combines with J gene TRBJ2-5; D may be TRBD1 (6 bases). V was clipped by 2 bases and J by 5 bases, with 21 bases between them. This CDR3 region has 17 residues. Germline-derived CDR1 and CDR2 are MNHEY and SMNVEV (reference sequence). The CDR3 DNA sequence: TGTGCCAGCAGTTTACCCCAGAAAAGTCTAAGGGGGGAGACCCAGTACTTC. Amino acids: CASSLPQKSLRGETQYF.

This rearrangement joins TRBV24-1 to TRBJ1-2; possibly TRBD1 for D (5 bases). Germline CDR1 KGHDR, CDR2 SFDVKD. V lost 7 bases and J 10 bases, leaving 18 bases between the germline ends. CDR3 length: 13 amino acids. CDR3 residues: CATRWGEQGAYTF. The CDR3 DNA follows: TGTGCCACCAGGTGGGGGGAGCAGGGTGCCTACACCTTC.

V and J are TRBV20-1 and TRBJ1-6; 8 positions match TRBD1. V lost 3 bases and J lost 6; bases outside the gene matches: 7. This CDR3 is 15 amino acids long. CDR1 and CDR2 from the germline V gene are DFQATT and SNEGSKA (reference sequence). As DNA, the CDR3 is TGCAGTGCTAGTAAGCAGGGGGCCGGTAATTCACCCCTCCACTTT. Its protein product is CSASKQGAGNSPLHF.

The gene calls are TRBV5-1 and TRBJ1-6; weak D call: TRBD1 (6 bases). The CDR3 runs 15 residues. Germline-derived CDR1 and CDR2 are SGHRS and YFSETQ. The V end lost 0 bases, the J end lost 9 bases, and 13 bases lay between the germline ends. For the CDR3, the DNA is TGCGCCAGCAGCTTGGAGAATGACAGGTCTTCACCCCTCCACTTT. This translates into CASSLENDRSSPLHF.

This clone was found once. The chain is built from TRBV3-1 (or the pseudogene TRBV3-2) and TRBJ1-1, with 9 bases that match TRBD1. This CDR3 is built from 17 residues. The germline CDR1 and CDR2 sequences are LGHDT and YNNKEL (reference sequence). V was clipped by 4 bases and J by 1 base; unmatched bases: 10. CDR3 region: CASSPSTPGQGNTEAFF. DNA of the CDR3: TGTGCCAGCAGCCCAAGTACCCCGGGACAGGGGAACACTGAAGCTTTCTTT.

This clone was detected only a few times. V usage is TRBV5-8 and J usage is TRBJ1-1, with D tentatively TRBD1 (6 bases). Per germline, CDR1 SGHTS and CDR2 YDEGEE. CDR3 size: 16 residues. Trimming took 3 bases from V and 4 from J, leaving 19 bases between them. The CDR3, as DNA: TGTGCCAGCAGCTCACCCCGGGGGGGGCGCGTCACTGAAGCTTTCTTT. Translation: CASSSPRGGRVTEAFF.

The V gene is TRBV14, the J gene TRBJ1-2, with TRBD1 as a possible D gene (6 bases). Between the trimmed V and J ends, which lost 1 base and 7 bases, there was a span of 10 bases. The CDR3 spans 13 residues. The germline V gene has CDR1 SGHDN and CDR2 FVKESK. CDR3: CASSQAGVGGYTF. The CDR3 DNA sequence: TGTGCCAGCAGCCAAGCAGGGGTGGGTGGCTACACCTTC.

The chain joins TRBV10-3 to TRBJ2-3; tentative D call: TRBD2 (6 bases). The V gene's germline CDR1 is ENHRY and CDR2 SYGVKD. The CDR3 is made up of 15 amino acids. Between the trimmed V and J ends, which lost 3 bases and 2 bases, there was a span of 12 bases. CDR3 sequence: CAISDGRGITDTQYF. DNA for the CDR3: TGTGCCATCAGTGATGGGCGGGGAATCACAGATACGCAGTATTTT.

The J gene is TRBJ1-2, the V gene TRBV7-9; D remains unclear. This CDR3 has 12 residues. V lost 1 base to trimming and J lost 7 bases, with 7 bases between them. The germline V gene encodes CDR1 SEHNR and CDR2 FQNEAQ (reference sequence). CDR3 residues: CASSLDGVGYTF. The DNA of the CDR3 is TGTGCCAGCAGCTTAGACGGGGTTGGCTACACCTTC.

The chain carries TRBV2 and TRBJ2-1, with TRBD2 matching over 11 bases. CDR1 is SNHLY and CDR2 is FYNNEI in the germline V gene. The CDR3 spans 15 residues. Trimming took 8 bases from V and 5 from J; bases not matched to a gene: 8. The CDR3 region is CASSRASGRNNEQFF. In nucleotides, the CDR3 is TGTGCCAGCTCCCGAGCTAGCGGGAGGAACAATGAGCAGTTCTTC.

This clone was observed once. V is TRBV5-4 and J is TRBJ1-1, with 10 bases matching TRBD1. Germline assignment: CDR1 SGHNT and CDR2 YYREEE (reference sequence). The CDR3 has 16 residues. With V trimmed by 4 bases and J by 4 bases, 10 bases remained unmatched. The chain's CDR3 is CASSEPGQGKATEAFF. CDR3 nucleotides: TGTGCCAGCAGCGAGCCGGGACAGGGGAAGGCCACTGAAGCTTTCTTT. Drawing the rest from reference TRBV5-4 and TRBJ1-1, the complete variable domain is ETGVTQSPTHLIKTRGQQVTLRCSSQSGHNTVSWYQQALGQGPQFIFQYYREEENGRGNFPPRFSGLQFPNYSSELNVNALELDDSALYLCASSEPGQGKATEAFFGQGTRLTVV.

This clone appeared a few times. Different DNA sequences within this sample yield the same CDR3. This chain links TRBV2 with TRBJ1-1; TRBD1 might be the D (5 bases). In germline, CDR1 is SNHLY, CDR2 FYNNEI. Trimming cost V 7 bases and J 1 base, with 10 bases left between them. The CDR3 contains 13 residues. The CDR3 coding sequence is TGTGCCAGCACAGGGAATCGGAACACTGAAGCTTTCTTT. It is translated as CASTGNRNTEAFF.

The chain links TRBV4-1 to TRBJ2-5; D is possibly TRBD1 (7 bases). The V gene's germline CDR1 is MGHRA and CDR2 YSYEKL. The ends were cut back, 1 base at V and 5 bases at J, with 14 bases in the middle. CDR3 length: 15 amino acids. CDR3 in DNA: TGCGCCAGCAGCCAAGTCGAGGGGGCGGGGGAGACCCAGTACTTC. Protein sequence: CASSQVEGAGETQYF.

The chain's CDR3 is CASSTVSGKAGELFF. The CDR3 nucleotides are TGTGCCAGCAGCACCGTGAGCGGGAAGGCCGGGGAGCTGTTTTTT. The gene calls are TRBV7-3 and TRBJ2-2; 7 bases are a match to TRBD2. The J segment lost 6 bases and the V segment lost 5 bases, leaving 9 bases of the junction unmatched. The germline gives CDR1 SGHTA, CDR2 FQGTGA. This CDR3 contains 15 residues.

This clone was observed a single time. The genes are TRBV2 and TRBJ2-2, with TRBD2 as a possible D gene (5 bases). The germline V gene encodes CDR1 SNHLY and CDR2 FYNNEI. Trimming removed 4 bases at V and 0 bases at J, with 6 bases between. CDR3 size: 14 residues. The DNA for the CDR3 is TGTGCCAGCAGTGCGGGGTCGAACACCGGGGAGCTGTTTTTT. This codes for CASSAGSNTGELFF.

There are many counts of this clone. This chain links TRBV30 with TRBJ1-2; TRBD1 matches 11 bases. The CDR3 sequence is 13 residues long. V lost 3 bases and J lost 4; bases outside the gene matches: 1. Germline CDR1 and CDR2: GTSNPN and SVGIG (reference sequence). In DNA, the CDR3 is TGTGCCTGGAGCGGGACAGGGGGCTATGGCTACACCTTC. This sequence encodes CAWSGTGGYGYTF.

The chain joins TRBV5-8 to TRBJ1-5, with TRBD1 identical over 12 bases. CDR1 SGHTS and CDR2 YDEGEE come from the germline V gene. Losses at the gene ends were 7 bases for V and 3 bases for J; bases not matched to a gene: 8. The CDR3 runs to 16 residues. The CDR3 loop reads CASGRDRGQDNQPQHF. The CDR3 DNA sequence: TGTGCCAGCGGCCGGGACAGGGGGCAAGACAATCAGCCCCAGCATTTT.

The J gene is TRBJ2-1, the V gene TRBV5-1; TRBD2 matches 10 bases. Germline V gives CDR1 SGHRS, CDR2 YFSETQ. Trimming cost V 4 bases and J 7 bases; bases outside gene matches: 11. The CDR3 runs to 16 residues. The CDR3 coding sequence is TGCGCCAGCAGCATAAGATTAGCGGGGGGTATAAATGAGCAGTTCTTC. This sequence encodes CASSIRLAGGINEQFF.

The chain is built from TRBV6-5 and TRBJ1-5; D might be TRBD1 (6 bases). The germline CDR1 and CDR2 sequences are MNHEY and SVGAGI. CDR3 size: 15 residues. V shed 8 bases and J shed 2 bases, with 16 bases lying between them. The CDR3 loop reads CASFSGGSGNQPQHF. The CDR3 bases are TGTGCCAGCTTCTCGGGGGGCTCGGGCAATCAGCCCCAGCATTTT.

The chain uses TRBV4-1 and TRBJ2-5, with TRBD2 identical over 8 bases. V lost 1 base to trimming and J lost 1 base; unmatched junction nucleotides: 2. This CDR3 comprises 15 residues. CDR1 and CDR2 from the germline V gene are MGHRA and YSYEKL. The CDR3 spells CASSQGTSGQETQYF. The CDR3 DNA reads TGCGCCAGCAGCCAAGGTACTAGCGGCCAAGAGACCCAGTACTTC.

CDR3 in amino acids: CATSLTRGGRNSNQPQHF. The CDR3 DNA reads TGTGCCACCAGCCTAACGCGGGGTGGCAGAAATAGCAATCAGCCCCAGCATTTT. V is TRBV15 and J is TRBJ1-5; D gene uncertain. Between the trimmed V and J ends, which lost 5 bases and 0 bases, there was a span of 20 bases. The germline CDR1 and CDR2 sequences are LNHNV and YYDKDF (reference sequence). This CDR3 spans 18 amino acids.